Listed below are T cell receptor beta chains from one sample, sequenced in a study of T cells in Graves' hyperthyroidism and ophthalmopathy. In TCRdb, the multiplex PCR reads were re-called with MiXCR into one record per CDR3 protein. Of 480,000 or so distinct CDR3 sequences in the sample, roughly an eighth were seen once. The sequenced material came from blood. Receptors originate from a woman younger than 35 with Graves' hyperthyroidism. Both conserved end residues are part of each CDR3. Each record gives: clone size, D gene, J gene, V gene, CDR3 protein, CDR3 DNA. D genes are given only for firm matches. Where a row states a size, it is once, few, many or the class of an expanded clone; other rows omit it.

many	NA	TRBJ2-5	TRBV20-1	CSARANPDQFRRETQYF	TGCAGTGCTAGAGCAAACCCCGACCAATTCAGAAGGGAGACCCAGTACTTC
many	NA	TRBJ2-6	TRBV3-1	CASSSEANVLTF	TGTGCCAGCAGTTCTGAGGCCAACGTCCTGACTTTC
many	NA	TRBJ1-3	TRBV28	CASSLWRVSGNTIYF	TGTGCCAGCAGTTTATGGAGGGTATCTGGAAACACCATATATTTT
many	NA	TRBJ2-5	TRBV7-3	CASSLLGTLQETQYF	TGTGCCAGCAGCTTACTGGGGACTCTCCAAGAGACCCAGTACTTC
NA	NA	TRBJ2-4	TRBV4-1	CASSQADSHPKNIQYF	TGCGCCAGCAGCCAAGCCGACAGCCACCCAAAAAACATTCAGTACTTC
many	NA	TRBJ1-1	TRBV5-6	CASSPDAGLDTEAFF	TGTGCCAGCAGCCCCGATGCGGGTTTGGACACTGAAGCTTTCTTT
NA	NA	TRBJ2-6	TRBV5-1	CASSFPGGQPSGANVLTF	TGCGCCAGCAGCTTCCCTGGTGGACAGCCCTCTGGGGCCAACGTCCTGACTTTC
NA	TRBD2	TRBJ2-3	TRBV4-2	CASSQDLPIPGLAHRDTQYF	TGTGCCAGCAGCCAAGATCTCCCCATCCCGGGACTAGCTCATAGAGATACGCAGTATTTT
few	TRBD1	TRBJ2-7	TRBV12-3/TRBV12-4	CASSNRQGGEYEQYF	TGTGCCAGCAGTAACCGACAGGGTGGGGAGTACGAGCAGTACTTC
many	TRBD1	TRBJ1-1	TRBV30	CAWSVGQGSTEAFF	TGTGCCTGGAGTGTTGGACAGGGGAGCACTGAAGCTTTCTTT
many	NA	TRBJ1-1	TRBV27	CASSLWSGNTEAFF	TGTGCCAGCAGTTTATGGTCCGGGAACACTGAAGCTTTCTTT
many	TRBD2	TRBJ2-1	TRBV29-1	CSVGTGGPGNEQFF	TGCAGCGTCGGAACGGGAGGGCCCGGGAATGAGCAGTTCTTC